These 21 T cell receptor beta chains came from one sample sequenced in a study of untreated major depressive disorder. Using immunoSEQ multiplex PCR, the repertoire was profiled, and TCRdb retains in-frame clones only, with some absent. The table lists almost 20,000 clones, 85% of them singletons. The sample was CD4+ T cells from PBMCs. These receptor sequences come from a woman aged 25 to 39 in good health.

The chain has TRBV7-9 and TRBJ1-2, with D maybe TRBD1 (5 bases). CDR3 length: 13 residues. Germline V gene sequence: CDR1 SEHNR, CDR2 FQNEAQ (reference sequence). Trimming took off 1 base at V and 7 bases at J, with 10 bases between the two ends. CDR3 bases: TGTGCCAGCAGCTTAGTCGCAGGGTTTGGCTACACCTTC. Its protein is CASSLVAGFGYTF.

This chain links TRBV7-9 with TRBJ2-7, with D possibly matching TRBD2 (5 bases). The germline CDR1 and CDR2 sequences are SEHNR and FQNEAQ (reference sequence). The length of the CDR3 is 15 residues. Between the trimmed V and J ends, which lost 2 bases and 2 bases, there was a span of 13 bases. The CDR3 is CASSLQAGSAYEQYF. CDR3 sequence (DNA): TGTGCCAGCAGCTTACAGGCGGGTTCAGCCTACGAGCAGTACTTC.

This clone has a handful of counts. The V gene is TRBV4-1, the J gene TRBJ1-1; TRBD1 agrees at 8 bases. V shed 1 base, J shed 1 base, and the junction held 2 bases outside the gene matches. The CDR3 contains 15 residues. Looked up from germline, CDR1 is MGHRA and CDR2 is YSYEKL. DNA for the CDR3: TGCGCCAGCAGCCAAGCGGACAGGGAGAACACTGAAGCTTTCTTT. Its translation: CASSQADRENTEAFF.

The chain has TRBV5-6 and TRBJ2-2, with 10 bases matching TRBD2. In germline, CDR1 is SGHDT, CDR2 YYEEEE. V was pared by 4 bases and J by 3 bases, with 6 bases of the junction left unmatched. The CDR3 has 16 amino acids. The CDR3 sequence is CASSPYLAGDTGELFF. In DNA form, the CDR3 reads TGTGCCAGCAGCCCGTACCTAGCGGGAGACACCGGGGAGCTGTTTTTT.

The chain carries TRBV5-1 and TRBJ2-7; TRBD1 matches at 9 bases. Germline trimming cut 0 bases from V and 7 bases from J; bases unmatched to any gene: 8. CDR1 and CDR2 from the germline V gene are SGHRS and YFSETQ. The length of the CDR3 is 15 residues. CDR3 nucleotide sequence: TGCGCCAGCAGCTTGGGGGACAGGGAGGGGAGAGAGCAGTACTTC. It yields the protein CASSLGDREGREQYF.

V usage is TRBV4-1 and J usage is TRBJ2-5; 10 nucleotides line up with TRBD2. Germline V lookup: CDR1 MGHRA, CDR2 YSYEKL. The CDR3 is 15 amino acids. V lost 5 bases, J lost 5 bases, and 8 bases stayed unmatched. The CDR3 protein is CASSTSGTGGETQYF. DNA of the CDR3: TGCGCCAGCAGCACTAGCGGGACGGGTGGGGAGACCCAGTACTTC.

CDR3 nucleotides: TGCAGCGTTGCCGAGCGGGCCCGCTCCTACGAGCAGTACTTC. Translated: CSVAERARSYEQYF. The V gene is TRBV29-1, the J gene TRBJ2-7; tentatively, D is TRBD2 (6 bases). Germline values: CDR1 SQVTM, CDR2 ANQGSEA. V was clipped by 4 bases and J by 0 bases, with 13 bases between them. The CDR3 contains 14 residues.

The chain joins TRBV4-2 to TRBJ2-1, with D possibly being TRBD2 (6 bases). With 2 bases removed from V and 5 bases from J, the gap between germline ends came to 22 bases. Germline V gene sequence: CDR1 LGHNA, CDR2 YNFKEQ. The length of the CDR3 is 18 residues. The CDR3 DNA sequence: TGTGCCAGCAGCCAATTCCGGGACCCCCTTTCGGGGGACAATGAGCAGTTCTTC. This gives the protein CASSQFRDPLSGDNEQFF.

The CDR3 here is CAWSSGSSYEQFF. The CDR3 bases are TGTGCCTGGAGTAGCGGGAGTTCCTATGAGCAGTTCTTC. The V gene is TRBV30, the J gene TRBJ2-1; 8 bases agree with TRBD2. The V segment lost 2 bases and the J segment 8 bases; nucleotides outside the gene matches: 5. The CDR3 is 13 residues long. The V gene's germline CDR1 is GTSNPN and CDR2 SVGIG (reference sequence).

The chain joins TRBV30 to TRBJ1-1; D gene uncertain. Germline V gene sequence: CDR1 GTSNPN, CDR2 SVGIG (reference sequence). The CDR3 covers 13 residues. Trimming removed 0 bases from V and 4 bases from J, with 9 bases in between. As DNA, the CDR3 is TGTGCCTGGAGTGTGGGCGGACTCACTGAAGCTTTCTTT. Translated: CAWSVGGLTEAFF.

The J gene is TRBJ2-2, the V gene TRBV29-1; the match to TRBD1 covers 11 bases. The V and J ends lost 5 bases and 7 bases, in that order; junction bases with no gene match: 3. In germline, CDR1 is SQVTM, CDR2 ANQGSEA. This CDR3 contains 13 residues. CDR3 sequence: CSVSDRGHGELFF. CDR3 nucleotides: TGCAGCGTTTCGGACAGGGGGCACGGGGAGCTGTTTTTT.

This clone has just a few counts. The chain is built from TRBV5-1 and TRBJ1-4, with TRBD1 identical over 7 bases. Per germline, CDR1 SGHRS and CDR2 YFSETQ. V was clipped by 5 bases and J by 0 bases; unmatched bases: 4. This CDR3 is 15 amino acids long. As DNA, the CDR3 is TGCGCCAGCAGGGAAGGGGGCGCAACTAATGAAAAACTGTTTTTT. Translation gives CASREGGATNEKLFF.

This sequence joins TRBV2 and TRBJ2-7; D remains unclear. V dropped 3 bases and J dropped 10 bases, with 10 bases sitting between them. The germline V gene has CDR1 SNHLY and CDR2 FYNNEI. The CDR3 is 11 amino acids. CDR3 nucleotides: TGTGCCAGCAGTGAGGCGTCTTCACAGTACTTC. As protein: CASSEASSQYF.

The genes are TRBV7-2 and TRBJ2-5, with 7 nucleotides matching TRBD1. The germline CDR1 and CDR2 sequences are SGHTA and FQGNSA. The CDR3 totals 15 residues. V shed 1 base and J 5 bases; nucleotides not matched to a gene: 7. This CDR3 reads CASSLGGGAWETQYF. CDR3 nucleotides: TGTGCCAGCAGCTTAGGAGGGGGCGCTTGGGAGACCCAGTACTTC.

The chain employs TRBV28 and TRBJ2-7, with D possibly being TRBD2 (6 bases). There are 14 residues in the CDR3. Per germline, CDR1 MDHEN and CDR2 SYDVKM. V lost 7 bases, J lost 3 bases, and 16 bases lay in between. CDR3 sequence: CASKPGGRNYEQYF. CDR3 in DNA: TGTGCCAGCAAGCCCGGGGGACGGAACTACGAGCAGTACTTC.

The chain links TRBV27 to TRBJ1-5; D is perhaps TRBD1 (5 bases). The V gene's germline CDR1 is MNHEY and CDR2 SMNVEV (reference sequence). The CDR3 runs 14 residues. The V end lost 6 bases, the J end lost 0 bases, and 9 bases lay between the germline ends. This CDR3 is CASSRDHSNQPQHF. CDR3 DNA: TGTGCCAGCAGCCGGGACCATAGCAATCAGCCCCAGCATTTT.

This chain uses TRBV30 with TRBJ1-1, with D possibly TRBD1 on 5 matching bases. This CDR3 is 12 amino acids long. V was trimmed by 5 bases and J by 1 base, leaving 8 bases between them. The germline gives CDR1 GTSNPN, CDR2 SVGIG (reference sequence). The CDR3 nucleotides read TGTGCCTGGGACAGATGGAACACTGAAGCTTTCTTT. Protein product: CAWDRWNTEAFF. The full variable domain, with the rest looked up from reference TRBV30 and TRBJ1-1, is SQTIHQWPATLVQPVGSPLSLECTVEGTSNPNLYWYRQAAGRGLQLLFYSVGIGQISSEVPQNLSASRPQDRQFILSSKKLLLSDSGFYLCAWDRWNTEAFFGQGTRLTVV.

The chain is built from TRBV27 and TRBJ2-2; a possible D gene is TRBD2 (5 bases). The V gene's germline CDR1 is MNHEY and CDR2 SMNVEV (reference sequence). V was cut by 10 bases and J by 0 bases, with 12 bases left in between. The CDR3 runs to 14 residues. The CDR3 reads CATKEVANTGELFF. The CDR3 bases are TGTGCCACCAAGGAGGTAGCGAACACCGGGGAGCTGTTTTTT.

J is TRBJ2-5 and V is TRBV6-5; the D gene is possibly TRBD1 (5 bases). CDR1 is MNHEY and CDR2 is SVGAGI in the germline V gene. Trimming stripped 8 bases from V and 0 bases from J, with 10 bases between. The CDR3 has 13 residues. This CDR3 reads CASRRQNQETQYF. The CDR3 nucleotides read TGTGCCAGCCGTCGACAGAACCAAGAGACCCAGTACTTC.

The J gene is TRBJ2-7, the V gene TRBV2; D might be TRBD2 (6 bases). This CDR3 comprises 14 residues. The germline V and J ends were trimmed by 5 bases and 2 bases, with 13 bases remaining between them. CDR1 and CDR2 (germline): SNHLY, FYNNEI. The CDR3 DNA reads as TGTGCCAGCAGTCGCCGGGACTTCCCCTACGAGCAGTACTTC. It codes for CASSRRDFPYEQYF.

This clone has only a few counts. The chain has TRBV10-3 and TRBJ1-2; D is unclear. CDR1 ENHRY and CDR2 SYGVKD come from the germline V gene. The CDR3 covers 12 residues. Trimming pared 4 bases from V and 8 bases from J, leaving 11 bases between. The CDR3 reads CAISGVEEGYTF. DNA of the CDR3: TGTGCCATCAGTGGGGTTGAGGAGGGCTACACCTTC.